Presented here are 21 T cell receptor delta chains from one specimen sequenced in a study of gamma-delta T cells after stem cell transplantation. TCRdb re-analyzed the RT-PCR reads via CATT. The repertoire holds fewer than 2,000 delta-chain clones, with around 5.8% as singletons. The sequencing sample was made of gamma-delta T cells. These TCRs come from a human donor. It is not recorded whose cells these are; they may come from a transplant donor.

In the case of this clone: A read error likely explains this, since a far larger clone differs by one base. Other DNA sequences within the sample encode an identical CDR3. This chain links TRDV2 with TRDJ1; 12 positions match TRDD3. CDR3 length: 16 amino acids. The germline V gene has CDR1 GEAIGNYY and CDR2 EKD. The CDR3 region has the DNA TGTGCCTGTGACACCTTGACTGGGGGATACACCGATAAGCTCATCTTT. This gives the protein CACDTLTGGYTDKLIF.

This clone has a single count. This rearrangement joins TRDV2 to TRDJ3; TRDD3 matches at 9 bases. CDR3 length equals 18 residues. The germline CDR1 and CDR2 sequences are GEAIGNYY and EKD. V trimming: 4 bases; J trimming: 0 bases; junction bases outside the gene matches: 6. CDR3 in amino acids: CACEGLGDISWDTRQMFF. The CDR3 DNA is TGTGCCTGTGAGGGATTGGGGGATATCTCCTGGGACACCCGACAGATGTTTTTC.

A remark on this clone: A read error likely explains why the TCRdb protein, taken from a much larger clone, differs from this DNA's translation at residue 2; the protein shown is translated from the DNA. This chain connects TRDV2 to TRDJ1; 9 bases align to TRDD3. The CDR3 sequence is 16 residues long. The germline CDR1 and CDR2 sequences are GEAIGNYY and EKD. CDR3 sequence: CSCDTLLGEKTDKLIF. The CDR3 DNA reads TGTTCCTGTGACACTCTACTGGGGGAAAAAACCGATAAACTCATCTTT.

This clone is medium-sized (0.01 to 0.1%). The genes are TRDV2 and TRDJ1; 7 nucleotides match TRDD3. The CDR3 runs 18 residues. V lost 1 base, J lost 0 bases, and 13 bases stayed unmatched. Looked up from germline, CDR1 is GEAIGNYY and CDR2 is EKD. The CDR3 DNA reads TGTGCCTGTGACACGGTCGGAGACGGGGGATCGTACACCGATAAACTCATCTTT. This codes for CACDTVGDGGSYTDKLIF.

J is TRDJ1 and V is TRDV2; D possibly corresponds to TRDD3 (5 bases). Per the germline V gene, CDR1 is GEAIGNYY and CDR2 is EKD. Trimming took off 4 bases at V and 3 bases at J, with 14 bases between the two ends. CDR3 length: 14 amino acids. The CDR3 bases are TGTGCCTGTGAGGGATTGGCGGACCCCGATAAACTCATCTTT. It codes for CACEGLADPDKLIF.

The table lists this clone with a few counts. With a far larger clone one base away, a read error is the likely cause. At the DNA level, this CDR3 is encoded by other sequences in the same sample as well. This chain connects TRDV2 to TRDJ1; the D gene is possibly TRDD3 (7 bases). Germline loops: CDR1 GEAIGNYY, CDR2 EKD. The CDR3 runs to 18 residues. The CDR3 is CACDPVPKREGYSDKLIF. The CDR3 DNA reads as TGTGCCTGTGACCCTGTTCCTAAACGAGAGGGATACAGCGATAAGCTCATCTTT.

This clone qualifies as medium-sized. The DNA for the CDR3 is TGTGCCTGTGACACGATTGGGGGGTCGGGCGGCACCGATAAACTCATCTTT. Translated: CACDTIGGSGGTDKLIF. The J gene is TRDJ1, the V gene TRDV2; TRDD3 is a possible D gene (6 bases). V was pared by 1 base and J by 1 base, with 18 bases between. The CDR3 length is 17 residues. Germline V lookup: CDR1 GEAIGNYY, CDR2 EKD.

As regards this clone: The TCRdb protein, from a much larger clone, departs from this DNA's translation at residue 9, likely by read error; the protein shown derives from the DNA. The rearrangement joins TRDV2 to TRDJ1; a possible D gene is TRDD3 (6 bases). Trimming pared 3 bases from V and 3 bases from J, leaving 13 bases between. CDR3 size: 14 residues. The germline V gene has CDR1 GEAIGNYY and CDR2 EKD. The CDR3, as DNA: TGTGCCTGTGACCAAACTGGGTACGCCGATAAACTCATCTTT. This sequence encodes CACDQTGYADKLIF.

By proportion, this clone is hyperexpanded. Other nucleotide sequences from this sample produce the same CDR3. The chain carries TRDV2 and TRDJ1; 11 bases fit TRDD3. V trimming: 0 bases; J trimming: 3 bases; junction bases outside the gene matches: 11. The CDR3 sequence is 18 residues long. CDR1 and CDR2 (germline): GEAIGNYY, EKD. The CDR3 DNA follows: TGTGCCTGTGACACCGTTTCCTGGGCTGGGGGATACTCCGATAAACTCATCTTT. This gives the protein CACDTVSWAGGYSDKLIF.

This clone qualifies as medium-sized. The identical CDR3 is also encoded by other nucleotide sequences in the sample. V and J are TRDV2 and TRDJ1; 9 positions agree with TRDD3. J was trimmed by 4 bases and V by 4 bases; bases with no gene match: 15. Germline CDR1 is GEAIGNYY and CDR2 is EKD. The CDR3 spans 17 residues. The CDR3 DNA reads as TGTGCCTGTGAAGACCTGAAAAAACTGGGGGACCACGATAAACTCATCTTT. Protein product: CACEDLKKLGDHDKLIF.

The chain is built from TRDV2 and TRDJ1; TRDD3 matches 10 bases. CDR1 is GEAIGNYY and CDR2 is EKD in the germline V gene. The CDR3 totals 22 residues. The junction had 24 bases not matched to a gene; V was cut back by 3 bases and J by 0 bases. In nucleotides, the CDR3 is TGTGCCTGTGACTCGATTCCTACCGATGGTGGGGGATACCCTACAAACACCGATAAACTCATCTTT. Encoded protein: CACDSIPTDGGGYPTNTDKLIF.

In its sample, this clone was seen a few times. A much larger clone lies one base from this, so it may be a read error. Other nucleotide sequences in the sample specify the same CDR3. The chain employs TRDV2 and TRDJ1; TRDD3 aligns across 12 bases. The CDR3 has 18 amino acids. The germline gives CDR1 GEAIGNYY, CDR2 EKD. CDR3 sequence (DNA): TGCGCCTGTGACCAAATCGTACTGGGGGATACCGAAGGCGATAAACTCATCTTT. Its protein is CACDQIVLGDTEGDKLIF.

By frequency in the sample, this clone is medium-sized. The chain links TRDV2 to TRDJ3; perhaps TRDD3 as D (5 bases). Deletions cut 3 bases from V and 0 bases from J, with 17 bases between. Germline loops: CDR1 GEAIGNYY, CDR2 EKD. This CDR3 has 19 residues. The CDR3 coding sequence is TGTGCCTGTGACCCCACCGGGGGGTCTAGCTCCTGGGACACCCGACAGATGTTTTTC. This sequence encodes CACDPTGGSSSWDTRQMFF.

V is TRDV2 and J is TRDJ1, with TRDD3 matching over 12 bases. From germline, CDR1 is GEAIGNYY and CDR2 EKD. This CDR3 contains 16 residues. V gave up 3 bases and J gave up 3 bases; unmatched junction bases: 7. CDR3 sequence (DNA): TGTGCCTGTGACTCACTTACTGGGGGATACTCCGATAAACTCATCTTT. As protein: CACDSLTGGYSDKLIF.

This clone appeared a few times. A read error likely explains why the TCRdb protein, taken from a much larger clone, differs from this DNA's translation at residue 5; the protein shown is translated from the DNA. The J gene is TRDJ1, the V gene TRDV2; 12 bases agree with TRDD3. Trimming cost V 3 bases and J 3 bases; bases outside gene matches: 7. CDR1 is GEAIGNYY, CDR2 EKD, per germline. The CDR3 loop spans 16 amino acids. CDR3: CACDDLTGGYSDKLIF. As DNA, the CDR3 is TGTGCCTGTGACGATCTTACTGGGGGATACTCCGATAAACTCATCTTT.

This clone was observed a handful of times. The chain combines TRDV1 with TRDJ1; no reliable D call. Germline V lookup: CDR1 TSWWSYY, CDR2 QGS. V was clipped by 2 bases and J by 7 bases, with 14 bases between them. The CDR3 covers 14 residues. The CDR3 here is CALGEAHLRSKLIF. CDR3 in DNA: TGTGCTCTTGGGGAAGCCCACTTGCGTAGTAAACTCATCTTT.

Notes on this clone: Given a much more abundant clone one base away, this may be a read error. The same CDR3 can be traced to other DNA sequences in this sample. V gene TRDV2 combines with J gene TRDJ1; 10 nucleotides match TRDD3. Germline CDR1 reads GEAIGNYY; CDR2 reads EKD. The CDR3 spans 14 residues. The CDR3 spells CACDRLGDSDKLIF. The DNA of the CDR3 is TGTGCCTGTGACAGGCTGGGGGATAGCGATAAGCTCATCTTT.

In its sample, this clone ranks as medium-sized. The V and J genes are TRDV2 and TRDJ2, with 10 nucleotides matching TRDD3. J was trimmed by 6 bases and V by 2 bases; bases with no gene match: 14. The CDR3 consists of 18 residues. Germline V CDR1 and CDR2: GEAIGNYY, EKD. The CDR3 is CACDSLLGDQPSAAQLFF. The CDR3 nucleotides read TGTGCCTGTGACAGCCTACTGGGGGATCAGCCCTCGGCAGCACAACTCTTCTTT.

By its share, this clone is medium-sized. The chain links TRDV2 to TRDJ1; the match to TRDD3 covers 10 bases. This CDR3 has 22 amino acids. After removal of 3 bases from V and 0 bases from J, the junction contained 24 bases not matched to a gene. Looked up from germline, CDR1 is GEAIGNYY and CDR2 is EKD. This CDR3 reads CACDEIPTDGGGYPTNTDKLIF. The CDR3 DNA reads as TGTGCCTGTGACGAGATTCCTACCGATGGTGGGGGATACCCTACAAACACCGATAAACTCATCTTT.

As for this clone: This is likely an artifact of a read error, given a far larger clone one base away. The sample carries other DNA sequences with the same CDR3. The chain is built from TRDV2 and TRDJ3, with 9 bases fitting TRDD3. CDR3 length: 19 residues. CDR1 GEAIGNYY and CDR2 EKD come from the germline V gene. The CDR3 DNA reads TGCGCCTGTGACATCTTACTGGGGGACCTCTCCTGGGACACCCGACAGATGTTTTTC. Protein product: CACDILLGDLSWDTRQMFF.

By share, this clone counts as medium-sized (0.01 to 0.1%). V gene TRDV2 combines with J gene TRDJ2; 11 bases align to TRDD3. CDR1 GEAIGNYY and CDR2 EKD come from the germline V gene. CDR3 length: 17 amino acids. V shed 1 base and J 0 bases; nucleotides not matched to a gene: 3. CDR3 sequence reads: CACDTILGDTLTAQLFF. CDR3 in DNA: TGTGCCTGTGACACGATACTGGGGGATACTTTGACAGCACAACTCTTCTTT.